The rows below give T cell receptor beta chains drawn from one sample of a study of T-cell reconstitution after alpha-beta-depleted transplantation in children. TCRdb used MiXCR to reprocess the PCR reads, holding one entry per CDR3 protein. The sample contains over 150,000 distinct CDR3 sequences, around 10% of which appear only once. The input for sequencing was PBMCs, taken before TCRalphabeta/CD19-depleted stem cell transplant. The receptor set was obtained from a boy aged 2 to 10 with acute myeloid leukemia, due to receive a stem cell transplant. Each CDR3 is given with its conserved first and last residue. D genes are given only for firm matches. Clone size is shown for a subset of rows, as once, few, many or a class of expanded clone.

abundance,j_gene,v_gene,d_gene,CDR3aa,CDR3nt
NA,TRBJ2-5,TRBV3-1,NA,CASSQDRGVETQYF,TGTGCCAGCAGCCAAGATCGGGGCGTAGAGACCCAGTACTTC
many,TRBJ1-4,TRBV20-1,NA,CSAAGGAATNEKLFF,TGCAGTGCCGCCGGAGGTGCTGCAACTAATGAAAAACTGTTTTTT
few,TRBJ1-2,TRBV3-1,NA,CATSQVGGHNYGYTF,TGTGCCACCAGCCAAGTAGGGGGGCATAACTATGGCTACACCTTC
many,TRBJ1-1,TRBV5-1,NA,CASSLFDTEAFF,TGCGCCAGCAGCTTGTTTGACACTGAAGCTTTCTTT
many,TRBJ2-1,TRBV7-9,NA,CASSPGSARDDEQFF,TGTGCCAGCAGCCCCGGTTCGGCCCGGGATGATGAGCAGTTCTTC
few,TRBJ2-2,TRBV7-9,TRBD1,CASSLRQGGTGELFF,TGTGCCAGCAGCTTAAGACAGGGGGGGACCGGGGAGCTGTTTTTT
many,TRBJ2-2,TRBV5-1,NA,CASSLGTVDTGELFF,TGCGCCAGCAGCTTGGGGACAGTCGACACCGGGGAGCTGTTTTTT
many,TRBJ1-1,TRBV12-3/TRBV12-4,NA,CASSFPSRYIKAFF,TGTGCCAGCAGTTTCCCTTCACGGTACATTAAAGCTTTCTTT
many,TRBJ1-1,TRBV29-1,TRBD1,CSVVGQGPVAFF,TGCAGCGTTGTTGGACAGGGGCCGGTAGCTTTCTTT
many,TRBJ2-2,TRBV6-4,NA,CASSDLQGTTGELFF,TGTGCCAGCAGTGACTTACAGGGTACCACCGGGGAGCTGTTTTTT
many,TRBJ1-2,TRBV7-7,NA,CASSPINEGYGYTF,TGTGCTAGCAGCCCCATCAATGAAGGATACGGCTACACCTTC
NA,TRBJ2-1,TRBV20-1,TRBD1,CWARGSAETTGSSYNEQFF,TGCTGGGCTAGAGGGTCAGCCGAGACGACAGGGAGCTCCTACAATGAGCAGTTCTTC
many,TRBJ1-4,TRBV18,TRBD1,CASSPGQGSGEKLFF,TGTGCCAGCTCACCGGGACAGGGGAGCGGTGAAAAACTGTTTTTT
few,TRBJ2-3,TRBV27,NA,CASSSWRSTDTQYF,TGTGCCAGCAGTTCGTGGCGGAGCACAGATACGCAGTATTTT
many,TRBJ1-2,TRBV30,NA,CAWALGFGYTF,TGTGCCTGGGCCCTTGGGTTTGGCTACACCTTC
many,TRBJ2-4,TRBV12-3/TRBV12-4,NA,CASSLREIENIQYF,TGTGCCAGCAGTTTACGGGAGATCGAAAACATTCAGTACTTC
many,TRBJ1-1,TRBV20-1,NA,CSAGQQLNTEAFF,TGCAGTGCGGGGCAGCAGTTGAACACTGAAGCTTTCTTT
many,TRBJ2-1,TRBV11-2,TRBD1,CASSPRTGGHRSSYNEQFF,TGTGCCAGCAGCCCCAGGACAGGGGGGCATCGTAGCTCCTACAATGAGCAGTTCTTC
many,TRBJ1-2,TRBV12-3/TRBV12-4,NA,CASTFRFWRDGYTF,TGTGCCAGCACCTTTCGGTTTTGGCGGGACGGCTACACCTTC
NA,TRBJ1-6,TRBV12-5,NA,CASGAAGWNSPLHF,TGTGCTAGTGGGGCGGCTGGTTGGAATTCACCCCTCCACTTT
many,TRBJ2-5,TRBV20-1,TRBD1,CSATGQGAQETQYF,TGCAGTGCAACTGGACAGGGAGCACAAGAGACCCAGTACTTC
many,TRBJ1-1,TRBV29-1,NA,CSAHLGQGTEAFF,TGCAGCGCCCACTTAGGGCAGGGAACTGAAGCTTTCTTT
many,TRBJ1-1,TRBV20-1,TRBD1,CSARTGRNTEAFF,TGCAGTGCTCGGACAGGCCGGAACACTGAAGCTTTCTTT
many,TRBJ2-1,TRBV29-1,NA,CSVGNRQEDNEQFF,TGCAGCGTTGGGAACCGACAGGAAGACAATGAGCAGTTCTTC
many,TRBJ1-1,TRBV27,NA,CASSLVGARYTEAFF,TGTGCCAGCAGTTTAGTGGGGGCGCGGTACACTGAAGCTTTCTTT
few,TRBJ2-5,TRBV19,NA,CASSPGQHKETQYF,TGTGCCAGTAGTCCGGGACAACACAAAGAGACCCAGTACTTC
many,TRBJ1-5,TRBV20-1,NA,CSAREGSAGGNQPQHF,TGCAGTGCTAGAGAAGGGTCTGCTGGTGGCAATCAGCCCCAGCATTTT